The 20 T cell receptor beta chains given below trace back to one sample, sequenced in a study of T cell changes during pregnancy in multiple sclerosis (dated by TCRdb to between 2018 and 2021). Libraries were constructed by the immunoSEQ multiplex PCR assay. TCRdb limited this immuneACCESS table to in-frame rearrangements with V and J called. A share of clones is missing; checked studies link under half to unresolved V genes, and the rest is unexplained. The table for this sample lists tens of thousands of clones; 80% to 95% of them were counted only once. Under 2% of the sample comes from the top ten. This sample comprised peripheral blood, obtained in the second trimester of pregnancy. These receptors were taken from a female donor with multiple sclerosis, enrolled in a pregnancy study.

This chain joins TRBV12-5 and TRBJ2-1, with 10 bases aligning to TRBD2. V was pared by 6 bases and J by 4 bases, with 9 bases of the junction left unmatched. This CDR3 spans 16 amino acids. Germline V gene sequence: CDR1 LGHNT, CDR2 FRNRAP. CDR3 amino acids: CASGPPGTSAYNEQFF. CDR3 in DNA: TGTGCTAGTGGGCCCCCCGGGACTAGCGCATACAATGAGCAGTTCTTC.

The V and J genes are TRBV7-2 and TRBJ1-2, with no clear D. Per germline, CDR1 SGHTA and CDR2 FQGNSA. The CDR3 contains 14 residues. Deletions cut 5 bases from V and 3 bases from J, with 13 bases between. The CDR3 bases are TGTGCCAGCAGCCTAGGGAGTAGCTACTATGGCTACACCTTC. This codes for CASSLGSSYYGYTF.

The rearrangement uses TRBV28 and TRBJ1-2; D not certain. Trimming took off 5 bases at V and 5 bases at J, with 12 bases between the two ends. From germline, CDR1 is MDHEN and CDR2 SYDVKM. CDR3 length equals 13 residues. CDR3 sequence reads: CASSESSKYGYTF. The CDR3 DNA follows: TGTGCCAGCAGTGAGAGTTCGAAATATGGCTACACCTTC.

The chain combines TRBV4-1 with TRBJ1-1; 7 bases align to TRBD1. There are 18 residues in the CDR3. V was pared by 0 bases and J by 0 bases, with 10 bases of the junction left unmatched. The germline V gene encodes CDR1 MGHRA and CDR2 YSYEKL. This CDR3 is CASSQDLKGANLNTEAFF. The CDR3 region has the DNA TGCGCCAGCAGCCAAGATTTGAAGGGGGCGAATCTGAACACTGAAGCTTTCTTT.

The chain has TRBV7-3 and TRBJ2-1, with D possibly TRBD1 on 5 matching bases. The CDR3 extends over 14 amino acids. V was clipped by 2 bases and J by 15 bases, with 20 bases between them. Per germline, CDR1 SGHTA and CDR2 FQGTGA. CDR3 sequence reads: CASSLAGPDTKWFF. CDR3 coding DNA: TGTGCCAGCAGCTTAGCAGGTCCGGACACGAAGTGGTTCTTC.

V is TRBV5-1 and J is TRBJ2-1; possibly TRBD2 for D (7 bases). CDR3 size: 15 residues. Trimming took 2 bases from V and 10 from J, leaving 19 bases between them. The germline gives CDR1 SGHRS, CDR2 YFSETQ. The CDR3 nucleotides are TGCGCCAGCAGCTTAGGGGGAGGGCCTCAGGGAGAGCAGTTCTTC. Translating gives CASSLGGGPQGEQFF. Together with reference TRBV5-1 and TRBJ2-1, the CDR3 gives the full variable domain: KAGVTQTPRYLIKTRGQQVTLSCSPISGHRSVSWYQQTPGQGLQFLFEYFSETQRNKGNFPGRFSGRQFSNSRSEMNVSTLELGDSALYLCASSLGGGPQGEQFFGPGTRLTVL.

V gene TRBV28 combines with J gene TRBJ2-5; 10 bases match TRBD2. Trimming at V came to 7 bases and at J to 4 bases, leaving 12 bases not matched to a gene. Germline V gene sequence: CDR1 MDHEN, CDR2 SYDVKM. The CDR3 contains 16 residues. In DNA form, the CDR3 reads TGTGCCAGCAACCAATGGACTAGCGGAAACTCAGAGACCCAGTACTTC. Its protein is CASNQWTSGNSETQYF. Full variable domain (missing parts from reference TRBV28 and TRBJ2-5): DVKVTQSSRYLVKRTGEKVFLECVQDMDHENMFWYRQDPGLGLRLIYFSYDVKMKEKGDIPEGYSVSREKKERFSLILESASTNQTSMYLCASNQWTSGNSETQYFGPGTRLLVL.

The chain employs TRBV5-6 and TRBJ2-7; 8 bases match TRBD1. Trimming at V came to 4 bases and at J to 3 bases, leaving 12 bases not matched to a gene. From germline, CDR1 is SGHDT and CDR2 YYEEEE. This CDR3 comprises 16 residues. CDR3 DNA sequence: TGTGCCAGCAGCCCCAGACGACAGGGGAAACTCTACGAGCAGTACTTC. This translates into CASSPRRQGKLYEQYF.

V is TRBV6-4 and J is TRBJ2-2; D gene unclear. This CDR3 comprises 14 residues. In germline, CDR1 is MRHNA, CDR2 SNTAGT. Trimming left V 0 bases short and J 3 bases short, with 5 bases between. CDR3 protein: CASSDSTHTGELFF. In DNA, the CDR3 is TGTGCCAGCAGTGACTCGACACACACCGGGGAGCTGTTTTTT.

This chain links TRBV9 with TRBJ1-6, with TRBD1 matching 9 bases. The J segment lost 9 bases and the V segment lost 4 bases, leaving 11 bases of the junction unmatched. The CDR3 is made up of 16 amino acids. Looked up from germline, CDR1 is SGDLS and CDR2 is YYNGEE. CDR3 in amino acids: CASSRTGTGFRSPLHF. CDR3 coding DNA: TGTGCCAGCAGCCGAACCGGGACAGGGTTTCGTTCACCCCTCCACTTT. The full variable domain, with the rest looked up from reference TRBV9 and TRBJ1-6, is DSGVTQTPKHLITATGQRVTLRCSPRSGDLSVYWYQQSLDQGLQFLIQYYNGEERAKGNILERFSAQQFPDLHSELNLSSLELGDSALYFCASSRTGTGFRSPLHFGNGTRLTVT.

This chain uses TRBV29-1 with TRBJ2-7; 10 positions match TRBD1. With 3 bases clipped from V and 1 base from J, the junction kept 6 bases outside the gene matches. CDR3 size: 15 residues. Germline V gene lookup returns CDR1 SQVTM and CDR2 ANQGSEA. CDR3 nucleotide sequence: TGCAGCGTTGACGGGCTGGGACAGGGGTCCTACGAGCAGTACTTC. Translation gives CSVDGLGQGSYEQYF.

The rearrangement uses TRBV7-3 and TRBJ2-3; 13 bases map to TRBD2. The CDR3 contains 16 residues. The V segment lost 4 bases and the J segment 10 bases; nucleotides outside the gene matches: 11. CDR1 is SGHTA, CDR2 FQGTGA, per germline. This chain's CDR3 is CASSSRGTSGDASQYF. CDR3 in DNA: TGTGCCAGCAGCTCCCGAGGGACTAGCGGGGATGCTTCGCAGTATTTT.

The V and J genes are TRBV5-1 and TRBJ2-7, with TRBD2 identical over 7 bases. Germline V CDR1 and CDR2: SGHRS, YFSETQ. CDR3 length equals 14 residues. Losses at the gene ends were 3 bases for V and 3 bases for J; bases not matched to a gene: 6. This chain's CDR3 is CASSSFPGGYEQYF. Here the CDR3 DNA reads TGCGCCAGCAGCTCCTTCCCGGGGGGCTACGAGCAGTACTTC.

The chain has TRBV10-3 and TRBJ2-5, with D maybe TRBD2 (6 bases). Germline V gene sequence: CDR1 ENHRY, CDR2 SYGVKD. There are 14 residues in the CDR3. Between the trimmed V and J ends, which lost 4 bases and 11 bases, there was a span of 20 bases. The CDR3 sequence: CAISGRLMKEGQYF. The CDR3 DNA follows: TGTGCCATCAGTGGAAGACTGATGAAGGAGGGGCAGTACTTC.

This clone showed up just a few times. The gene calls are TRBV7-3 and TRBJ2-7, with TRBD1 matching over 9 bases. The trim removed 4 bases at V and 6 bases at J, leaving 7 bases unmatched. Germline CDR1 is SGHTA and CDR2 is FQGTGA. The CDR3 is made up of 14 amino acids. CDR3 sequence (DNA): TGTGCCAGCAGCTCGACAGGGGGTACCTCCGAGCAGTACTTC. Its protein product is CASSSTGGTSEQYF.

The chain uses TRBV4-2 and TRBJ2-7, with 7 bases identical to TRBD2. The CDR3 covers 15 residues. Unmatched junction bases numbered 7, after V lost 2 bases and J lost 3 bases. CDR1 and CDR2 (germline): LGHNA, YNFKEQ. CDR3 in DNA: TGTGCCAGCAGCCAATCCAGACTAGCTGGCTACGAGCAGTACTTC. Its translation is CASSQSRLAGYEQYF.

This clone was recorded only once. This chain uses TRBV2 with TRBJ1-5; 10 bases are a match to TRBD1. In germline, CDR1 is SNHLY, CDR2 FYNNEI. V was clipped by 10 bases and J by 1 base; unmatched bases: 13. The CDR3 has 17 amino acids. CDR3: CATQPGQGILSNQPQHF. CDR3 DNA sequence: TGTGCCACACAGCCGGGACAGGGGATTTTAAGCAATCAGCCCCAGCATTTT.

The V call is TRBV4-3, the J call TRBJ2-3; 7 bases match TRBD2. From germline, CDR1 is LGHNA and CDR2 YSLEER. After removal of 4 bases from V and 3 bases from J, the junction contained 19 bases not matched to a gene. The CDR3 is 19 residues long. The CDR3 protein is CASSRTLEGSLAATDTQYF. The DNA of the CDR3 is TGCGCCAGCAGCCGTACGCTCGAGGGGAGCCTAGCGGCGACAGATACGCAGTATTTT.

The CDR3 nucleotides read TGTGCCAGCAGCGTATCCGGCAATGAGCAGTTCTTC. Protein product: CASSVSGNEQFF. This chain connects TRBV5-5 to TRBJ2-1; D is undetermined. Germline CDR1 is SGHKS and CDR2 is YYEKEE (reference sequence). CDR3 length: 12 amino acids. The ends were cut back, 4 bases at V and 6 bases at J, with 8 bases in the middle. Full variable domain (outside the CDR3, taken from reference TRBV5-5 and TRBJ2-1): DAGVTQSPTHLIKTRGQQVTLRCSPISGHKSVSWYQQVLGQGPQFIFQYYEKEERGRGNFPDRFSARQFPNYSSELNVNALLLGDSALYLCASSVSGNEQFFGPGTRLTVL.

This clone was observed once. The rearrangement joins TRBV11-2 to TRBJ1-2, with D perhaps TRBD1 (5 bases). Germline lookup yields CDR1 SGHAT and CDR2 FQNNGV. Deletions cut 5 bases from V and 5 bases from J, with 15 bases between. The length of the CDR3 is 14 residues. The CDR3 DNA follows: TGTGCCAGCAGCCCCGCGGGGGGTCCTTATGGCTACACCTTC. This translates into CASSPAGGPYGYTF.